The 15 T cell receptor beta chains in this list originate from one sample, sequenced in a study of T cell repertoires in cytomegalovirus infection. Their target antigens are unknown. TCRdb recomputed calls from the reads with MiXCR, one row per CDR3 protein. The table has 110,000 to 150,000 distinct CDR3 sequences, 32% seen once; the top ten hold about 50%. Sequenced material: CD8+ T cells from cultured PBMCs, taken from culture after CMV antigen stimulation. The origin of the receptors is a human donor in good health (CMV status not recorded). Some clones in this sample may be carry-over from other donors' samples.

This chain joins TRBV19 and TRBJ1-1, with TRBD1 as a possible D gene (6 bases). The CDR3 runs 16 residues. With 1 base removed from V and 6 bases from J, the gap between germline ends came to 18 bases. The V gene's germline CDR1 is LNHDA and CDR2 SQIVND (reference sequence). DNA of the CDR3: TGTGCCAGTAGTATAGTTGGGGACCCGGGGGGCCCTGAAGCTTTCTTT. This encodes CASSIVGDPGGPEAFF.

This clonotype was counted ten times or more. V usage is TRBV7-3 and J usage is TRBJ2-1, with 7 nucleotides matching TRBD2. CDR1 and CDR2 from the germline V gene are SGHTA and FQGTGA. After removal of 6 bases from V and 0 bases from J, the junction contained 5 bases not matched to a gene. The CDR3 runs 15 residues. This chain's CDR3 is CASSLGGNSYNEQFF. The DNA of the CDR3 is TGTGCCAGCAGTCTCGGGGGGAACTCCTACAATGAGCAGTTCTTC.

The CDR3 nucleotides read TGTGCCAGCACCTCAGTGGGGACAACTAATGAAAAACTGTTTTTT. Amino acid sequence: CASTSVGTTNEKLFF. The V call is TRBV6-1, the J call TRBJ1-4; D gene uncertain. Trimming cost V 7 bases and J 0 bases, with 12 bases left between them. Germline V gene lookup returns CDR1 MNHNS and CDR2 SASEGT. This CDR3 region has 15 residues.

V usage is TRBV7-3 and J usage is TRBJ2-1; TRBD2 might be the D (7 bases). Looked up from germline, CDR1 is SGHTA and CDR2 is FQGTGA. V lost 5 bases to trimming and J lost 7 bases, with 18 bases between them. The CDR3 runs to 15 residues. CDR3 sequence reads: CASSPVGGGRNEQFF. DNA for the CDR3: TGTGCCAGCAGCCCAGTGGGGGGGGGCCGGAATGAGCAGTTCTTC.

V gene TRBV5-4 combines with J gene TRBJ1-2; 12 bases are a match to TRBD1. CDR1 SGHNT and CDR2 YYREEE come from the germline V gene (reference sequence). This CDR3 region has 16 residues. The V segment lost 4 bases and the J segment 4 bases; nucleotides outside the gene matches: 8. The CDR3 is CASSGTGGDDGYGYTF. CDR3 sequence (DNA): TGTGCCAGCAGCGGGACAGGGGGCGATGATGGCTATGGCTACACCTTC.

The V gene is TRBV12-3 or TRBV12-4, the J gene TRBJ2-7; 8 bases agree with TRBD2. V gave up 3 bases and J gave up 1 base; unmatched junction bases: 5. There are 15 residues in the CDR3. The CDR3 DNA reads TGTGCCAGCAGTTTGGGGACTAGTAATTCCTACGAGCAGTACTTC. As protein: CASSLGTSNSYEQYF.

With regard to this clonotype: One junction end disagrees with the germline gene, perhaps due to a read error. The chain has TRBV11-2 and TRBJ1-2; tentative D call: TRBD1 (6 bases). There are 19 residues in the CDR3. Germline V gene data show CDR1 as SGHAT and CDR2 as FQNNGV. CDR3 in DNA: TGTGCCAGCAGCGGGGGGCCAGGTGCCACGACTCTAGCTAACTATGACTACACCTTC. It translates to CASSGGPGATTLANYDYTF.

The rearrangement uses TRBV5-4 and TRBJ2-3, with D perhaps TRBD2 (6 bases). This CDR3 is 15 amino acids long. V gave up 4 bases and J gave up 5 bases, with 17 bases separating them. Looked up from germline, CDR1 is SGHNT and CDR2 is YYREEE (reference sequence). For the CDR3, the DNA is TGTGCCAGCAGCCAACCTGGCGGGGCCGGAGATACGCAGTATTTT. Amino acids: CASSQPGGAGDTQYF.

This clonotype was detected a few times. The CDR3 reads CASSRVASGDNEQFF. CDR3 sequence (DNA): TGTGCCAGCAGCCGTGTGGCTAGCGGGGACAATGAGCAGTTCTTC. This chain joins TRBV11-3 and TRBJ2-1; TRBD2 matches 9 bases. CDR1 is SGHNT, CDR2 YENEEA, per germline. This CDR3 has 15 amino acids. V was clipped by 5 bases and J by 5 bases; unmatched bases: 7. The complete variable domain, with remaining parts taken from reference TRBV11-3 and TRBJ2-1, reads EAGVVQSPRYKIIEKKQPVAFWCNPISGHNTLYWYLQNLGQGPELLIRYENEEAVDDSQLPKDRFSAERLKGVDSTLKIQPAELGDSAVYLCASSRVASGDNEQFFGPGTRLTVL.

This clonotype was counted many times. The chain combines TRBV27 with TRBJ1-4; D not certain. With 0 bases removed from V and 7 bases from J, the gap between germline ends came to 6 bases. The CDR3 is made up of 13 amino acids. CDR1 and CDR2 (germline): MNHEY, SMNVEV (reference sequence). The CDR3 DNA reads as TGTGCCAGCAGTTTATCTAAAGGTGAAAAACTGTTTTTT. It specifies CASSLSKGEKLFF.

There are a few counts of this clonotype. This sequence joins TRBV29-1 and TRBJ2-4; 11 nucleotides align to TRBD2. J lost 7 bases, V lost 2 bases, and 4 bases had no gene match. This CDR3 region has 14 residues. Germline-derived CDR1 and CDR2 are SQVTM and ANQGSEA. Here the CDR3 DNA reads TGCAGCGTTGAAAGGCTAGCGGGGGGTAACATTCAGTACTTC. It translates to CSVERLAGGNIQYF.

This clonotype was observed a handful of times. The chain links TRBV7-8 to TRBJ2-3; D not resolved. V lost 3 bases and J 1 base, leaving 23 bases between the germline ends. The CDR3 has 19 amino acids. The germline gives CDR1 SGHVS, CDR2 FQNEAQ. The CDR3 is CASSFLWVLNIDGTDTQYF. In nucleotides, the CDR3 is TGTGCCAGCAGCTTCCTATGGGTACTGAATATCGATGGCACAGATACGCAGTATTTT.

This clonotype turned up a few times. V gene TRBV5-6 combines with J gene TRBJ2-7, with a weak D call TRBD1 (6 bases). V lost 0 bases and J lost 4, with 11 bases in between. Germline V CDR1 and CDR2: SGHDT, YYEEEE. The CDR3 runs to 14 residues. The CDR3 sequence is CASSLAGQGYEQYF. The CDR3 nucleotides read TGTGCCAGCAGCTTGGCCGGGCAGGGGTACGAGCAGTACTTC.

This chain connects TRBV6-4 to TRBJ1-1, with D possibly TRBD1 on 5 matching bases. CDR3 length equals 13 residues. V shed 3 bases and J shed 2 bases, with 7 bases lying between them. Germline V gene data show CDR1 as MRHNA and CDR2 as SNTAGT. The CDR3 is CASSERGNTEAFF. Here the CDR3 DNA reads TGTGCCAGCAGTGAGCGGGGCAACACTGAAGCTTTCTTT.

This clonotype was recorded many times. This chain uses TRBV24-1 with TRBJ2-3, with 9 bases fitting TRBD1. The V segment lost 2 bases and the J segment 3 bases; nucleotides outside the gene matches: 5. CDR3 length: 16 amino acids. In germline, CDR1 is KGHDR, CDR2 SFDVKD. The CDR3 loop is CATSDWGQGGTDTQYF. The CDR3 bases are TGTGCCACCAGTGATTGGGGACAGGGAGGAACAGATACGCAGTATTTT.